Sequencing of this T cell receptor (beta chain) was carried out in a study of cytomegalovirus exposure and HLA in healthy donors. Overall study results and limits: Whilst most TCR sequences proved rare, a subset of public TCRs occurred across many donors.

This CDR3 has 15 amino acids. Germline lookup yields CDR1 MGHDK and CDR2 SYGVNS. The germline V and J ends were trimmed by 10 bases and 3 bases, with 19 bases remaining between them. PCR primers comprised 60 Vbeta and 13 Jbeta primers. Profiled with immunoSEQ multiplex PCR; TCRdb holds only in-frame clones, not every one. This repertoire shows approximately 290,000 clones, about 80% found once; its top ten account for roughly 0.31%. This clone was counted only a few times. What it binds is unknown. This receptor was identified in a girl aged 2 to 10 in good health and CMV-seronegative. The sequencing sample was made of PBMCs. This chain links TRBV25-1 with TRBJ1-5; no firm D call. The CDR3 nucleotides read TGTGCCACCCCAAAGAAGCGGCAGTTCAATCAGCCCCAGCATTTT. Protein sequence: CATPKKRQFNQPQHF.